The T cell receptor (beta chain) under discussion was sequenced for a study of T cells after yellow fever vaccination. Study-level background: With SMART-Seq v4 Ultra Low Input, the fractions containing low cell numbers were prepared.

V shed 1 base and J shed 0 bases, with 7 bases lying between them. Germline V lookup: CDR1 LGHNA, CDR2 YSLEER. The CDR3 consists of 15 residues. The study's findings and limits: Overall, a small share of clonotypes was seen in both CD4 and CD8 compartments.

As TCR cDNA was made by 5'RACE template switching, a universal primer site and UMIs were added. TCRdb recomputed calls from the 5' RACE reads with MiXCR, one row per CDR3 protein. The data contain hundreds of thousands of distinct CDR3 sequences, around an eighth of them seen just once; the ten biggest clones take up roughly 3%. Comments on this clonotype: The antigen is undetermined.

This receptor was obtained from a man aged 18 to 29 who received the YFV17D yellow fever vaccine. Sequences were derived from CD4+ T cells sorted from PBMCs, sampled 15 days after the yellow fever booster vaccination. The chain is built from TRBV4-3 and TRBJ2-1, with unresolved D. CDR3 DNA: TGCGCCAGCAGCCAAGTTCCTGGCTCCTACAATGAGCAGTTCTTC. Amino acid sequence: CASSQVPGSYNEQFF.